Below are 25 T cell receptor beta chains sequenced from a single sample in a study (dated by TCRdb to about 2016). Library preparation employed RT-PCR. The run used an Illumina MiSeq. TCRdb ran its own pipeline on the public reads, namely fastp trimming at Q25 and MiXCR clone calling, and kept in-frame beta chains. Entries that share a CDR3 protein sequence are merged under the most common genes and DNA. The sample yields about 700,000 distinct CDR3 sequences; 14% were counted once. The ten largest clones add up to 3.6% of the sample. The sample was memory CD4+ T cells from blood. These receptors were taken from a female donor in good health, serving as a healthy control.

This sequence joins TRBV3-1 and TRBJ1-1; no firm D call. Germline CDR1 is LGHDT and CDR2 is YNNKEL (reference sequence). The CDR3 is made up of 12 amino acids. V lost 2 bases and J 4 bases, leaving 5 bases between the germline ends. The DNA of the CDR3 is TGTGCCAGCAGCCAATCGACCACTGAAGCTTTCTTT. Its translation: CASSQSTTEAFF.

The rearrangement uses TRBV7-8 and TRBJ2-2, with D tentatively TRBD2 (6 bases). Trimming took 2 bases from V and 0 from J, leaving 7 bases between them. Germline CDR1 is SGHVS and CDR2 is FQNEAQ. The length of the CDR3 is 15 residues. DNA of the CDR3: TGTGCCAGCAGCTTACGGGACTCGAACACCGGGGAGCTGTTTTTT. It is translated as CASSLRDSNTGELFF.

This clonotype was detected a few times. V gene TRBV20-1 combines with J gene TRBJ1-2; D is ambiguous. Trimming took off 1 base at V and 1 base at J, with 7 bases between the two ends. CDR3 length: 13 amino acids. From germline, CDR1 is DFQATT and CDR2 SNEGSKA (reference sequence). Here the CDR3 DNA reads TGCAGTGCTAGAGTTCAGCTTAACTATGGCTACACCTTC. Translation: CSARVQLNYGYTF.

This clonotype was recorded many times. V is TRBV15 and J is TRBJ2-1; tentative D call: TRBD1 (5 bases). This CDR3 region has 16 residues. CDR1 is LNHNV and CDR2 is YYDKDF in the germline V gene (reference sequence). The V end was cut by 0 bases, the J end by 10 bases, with 19 bases between. The CDR3 reads CATSRDFIQAGYEQFF. In nucleotides, the CDR3 is TGTGCCACCAGCAGAGATTTTATACAGGCAGGGTACGAGCAGTTCTTC. Supplemented by reference TRBV15 and TRBJ2-1, the full variable domain reads DAMVIQNPRYQVTQFGKPVTLSCSQTLNHNVMYWYQQKSSQAPKLLFHYYDKDFNNEADTPDNFQSRRPNTSFCFLDIRSPGLGDTAMYLCATSRDFIQAGYEQFFGPGTRLTVL.

This sequence joins TRBV7-2 and TRBJ2-7; TRBD1 is a possible D gene (5 bases). The CDR3 extends over 15 amino acids. The V end lost 4 bases, the J end lost 2 bases, and 15 bases lay between the germline ends. The germline V gene has CDR1 SGHTA and CDR2 FQGNSA. The CDR3 DNA sequence: TGTGCCAGCAGCTCGCAGGGAAAGGGCCCCTACGAGCAGTACTTC. Its translation is CASSSQGKGPYEQYF.

This clonotype was found a few times. This sequence joins TRBV29-1 and TRBJ1-5, with TRBD1 matching over 9 bases. The CDR3 spans 14 residues. From germline, CDR1 is SQVTM and CDR2 ANQGSEA. V lost 7 bases to trimming and J lost 6 bases; unmatched junction nucleotides: 10. CDR3 bases: TGCAGCGCCCAAACAGGGGGCGGGGGTCAGCCCCAGCATTTT. Its protein product is CSAQTGGGGQPQHF.

The chain combines TRBV7-3 with TRBJ1-1; D uncertain. The CDR3 spans 14 residues. V was clipped by 5 bases and J by 1 base, with 11 bases between them. The germline V gene encodes CDR1 SGHTA and CDR2 FQGTGA. DNA for the CDR3: TGTGCCAGCAGCCCCGGACTCCAGAACACTGAAGCTTTCTTT. This encodes CASSPGLQNTEAFF.

The chain joins TRBV28 to TRBJ2-7; 11 positions match TRBD1. Germline-derived CDR1 and CDR2 are MDHEN and SYDVKM. With V trimmed by 4 bases and J by 7 bases, 9 bases remained unmatched. This CDR3 spans 15 amino acids. CDR3 sequence reads: CASSSLGQGGFEQYF. The CDR3 DNA reads as TGTGCCAGCAGTTCCCTGGGACAGGGGGGTTTTGAGCAGTACTTC.

This clonotype has a single count. This chain connects TRBV28 to TRBJ2-4; no firm D call. CDR3 size: 13 residues. Germline V gene sequence: CDR1 MDHEN, CDR2 SYDVKM. Trimming took off 7 bases at V and 3 bases at J, with 10 bases between the two ends. CDR3 coding DNA: TGTGCCAGCAAACAGTTCGGCAAAAACATTCAGTACTTC. Its protein is CASKQFGKNIQYF.

This clonotype was seen more than once but under ten times. V is TRBV7-2 and J is TRBJ1-1, with D perhaps matching TRBD1 (5 bases). V gave up 3 bases and J gave up 3 bases, with 8 bases separating them. In germline, CDR1 is SGHTA, CDR2 FQGNSA. The CDR3 spans 13 residues. The CDR3 nucleotides are TGTGCCAGCAGCTTCCAGGGACACACTGAAGCTTTCTTT. It encodes CASSFQGHTEAFF. Filled out from reference TRBV7-2 and TRBJ1-1, the complete variable domain reads GAGVSQSPSNKVTEKGKDVELRCDPISGHTALYWYRQSLGQGLEFLIYFQGNSAPDKSGLPSDRFSAERTGGSVSTLTIQRTQQEDSAVYLCASSFQGHTEAFFGQGTRLTVV.

This clonotype occurred a few times. V is TRBV10-3 and J is TRBJ1-5; possibly TRBD1 for D (5 bases). The V and J ends lost 0 bases and 0 bases respectively, with 15 bases between them. Germline CDR1 reads ENHRY; CDR2 reads SYGVKD. The CDR3 covers 18 residues. CDR3 loop: CAISESTSAGYSNQPQHF. CDR3 in DNA: TGTGCCATCAGTGAGTCTACTTCCGCAGGGTATAGCAATCAGCCCCAGCATTTT.

The table lists this clonotype with many counts. The chain recombines TRBV20-1 with TRBJ2-5; 8 nucleotides line up with TRBD1. After removal of 2 bases from V and 5 bases from J, the junction contained 7 bases not matched to a gene. This CDR3 region has 14 residues. Looked up from germline, CDR1 is DFQATT and CDR2 is SNEGSKA (reference sequence). CDR3 sequence (DNA): TGCAGTGCTAGAACAGGGGGAGTGGGGGAGACCCAGTACTTC. Its protein product is CSARTGGVGETQYF.

This clonotype has a handful of counts. The chain joins TRBV28 to TRBJ2-7; 7 positions match TRBD1. Germline assignment: CDR1 MDHEN and CDR2 SYDVKM. The V segment lost 4 bases and the J segment 2 bases; nucleotides outside the gene matches: 5. The CDR3 is made up of 14 amino acids. CDR3 amino acids: CASSSGGAPYEQYF. The DNA for the CDR3 is TGTGCCAGCAGTTCAGGGGGTGCGCCCTACGAGCAGTACTTC.

This clonotype was seen at least ten times. The chain joins TRBV5-5 to TRBJ2-3; 11 bases line up with TRBD1. V dropped 4 bases and J dropped 6; count of bases not matched to a gene: 7. Germline-derived CDR1 and CDR2 are SGHKS and YYEKEE (reference sequence). The CDR3 contains 15 residues. The CDR3 DNA is TGTGCCAGCAGCCGGACAGGGGGCACGTTGGATACGCAGTATTTT. Its protein product is CASSRTGGTLDTQYF. Variable domain in full (rest from reference TRBV5-5 and TRBJ2-3): DAGVTQSPTHLIKTRGQQVTLRCSPISGHKSVSWYQQVLGQGPQFIFQYYEKEERGRGNFPDRFSARQFPNYSSELNVNALLLGDSALYLCASSRTGGTLDTQYFGPGTRLTVL.

J is TRBJ1-4 and V is TRBV9; TRBD1 is a possible D gene (5 bases). V lost 0 bases and J lost 10, with 19 bases in between. Germline V lookup: CDR1 SGDLS, CDR2 YYNGEE. This CDR3 contains 16 residues. CDR3 region: CASSVGGGGGDGKLFF. The CDR3 DNA sequence: TGTGCCAGCAGCGTAGGCGGCGGGGGAGGGGATGGAAAACTGTTTTTT.

This clonotype was seen only a few times. The chain employs TRBV3-1 and TRBJ2-4, with 7 positions matching TRBD1. Germline assignment: CDR1 LGHDT and CDR2 YNNKEL (reference sequence). The CDR3 covers 14 residues. Germline trimming cut 2 bases from V and 6 bases from J; bases unmatched to any gene: 4. The CDR3 sequence: CASSQQGQTNIQYF. The CDR3, as DNA: TGTGCCAGCAGCCAACAGGGACAGACAAACATTCAGTACTTC.

This clonotype turned up a few times. The chain joins TRBV5-4 to TRBJ2-1; 14 bases match TRBD2. V shed 3 bases, J shed 2 bases, and the junction held 7 bases outside the gene matches. This CDR3 has 18 amino acids. Germline CDR1 SGHNT, CDR2 YYREEE (reference sequence). The CDR3 loop reads CASSSSGTSGSPYNEQFF. CDR3 sequence (DNA): TGTGCCAGCAGCTCCTCCGGGACTAGCGGGAGCCCCTACAATGAGCAGTTCTTC.

The V and J genes are TRBV28 and TRBJ2-1; D unclear. This CDR3 comprises 14 residues. Germline CDR1 MDHEN, CDR2 SYDVKM. The V gene lost 4 bases and the J gene lost 6 bases, with 13 bases spanning the gap. CDR3 region: CASSSPLVVNEQFF. The DNA of the CDR3 is TGTGCCAGCAGTTCCCCTTTGGTGGTCAATGAGCAGTTCTTC.

This clonotype has at least ten counts. V is TRBV6-5 and J is TRBJ2-6; D is ambiguous. The CDR3 loop spans 15 amino acids. Germline values: CDR1 MNHEY, CDR2 SVGAGI. Trimming removed 2 bases at V and 2 bases at J, with 7 bases between. This chain's CDR3 is CASSYNRAGANVLTF. The DNA for the CDR3 is TGTGCCAGCAGTTACAATCGGGCTGGGGCCAACGTCCTGACTTTC.

This sequence joins TRBV6-5 and TRBJ2-1, with unresolved D. This CDR3 region has 12 residues. The germline gives CDR1 MNHEY, CDR2 SVGAGI. Trimming removed 7 bases at V and 4 bases at J, with 8 bases between. The DNA for the CDR3 is TGTGCCAGCACCGCGAGGTACAATGAGCAGTTCTTC. This gives the protein CASTARYNEQFF.

The sample holds many counts of this clonotype. J is TRBJ2-6 and V is TRBV20-1; D is unclear. Trimming stripped 1 base from V and 3 bases from J, with 10 bases between. The V gene's germline CDR1 is DFQATT and CDR2 SNEGSKA (reference sequence). This CDR3 region has 15 residues. The CDR3 bases are TGCAGTGCTAGAGTAAAGGTGGTTGGGGCCAACGTCCTGACTTTC. This sequence encodes CSARVKVVGANVLTF.

This clonotype was picked up many times. The chain couples TRBV5-5 to TRBJ2-1; TRBD1 matches at 7 bases. The CDR3 contains 15 residues. Germline V lookup: CDR1 SGHKS, CDR2 YYEKEE (reference sequence). J was trimmed by 7 bases and V by 4 bases; bases with no gene match: 11. CDR3 sequence reads: CASSGDSYAGNEQFF. The CDR3 nucleotides read TGTGCCAGCAGCGGGGACAGTTACGCAGGGAATGAGCAGTTCTTC.

This clonotype has just a few counts. The chain combines TRBV10-3 with TRBJ1-6, with 10 bases that match TRBD1. With 6 bases clipped from V and 8 bases from J, the junction kept 7 bases outside the gene matches. This CDR3 is built from 15 residues. Germline V gene lookup returns CDR1 ENHRY and CDR2 SYGVKD. CDR3 DNA: TGTGCCATCAGCGCCCAGACAGGGGGCTATTCACCCCTCCACTTT. It specifies CAISAQTGGYSPLHF.

The table lists this clonotype with a few counts. The chain links TRBV27 to TRBJ1-4; a weak D match, TRBD1 (5 bases). This CDR3 region has 14 residues. Deletions cut 6 bases from V and 10 bases from J, with 18 bases between. Germline CDR1 and CDR2: MNHEY and SMNVEV (reference sequence). CDR3 residues: CASSQEGSGRKLFF. The CDR3 DNA is TGTGCCAGCAGCCAGGAGGGGTCAGGTAGAAAACTGTTTTTT.

The chain has TRBV5-1 and TRBJ1-6; perhaps TRBD1 as D (6 bases). V lost 4 bases, J lost 10 bases, and 15 bases lay in between. The germline gives CDR1 SGHRS, CDR2 YFSETQ. There are 14 residues in the CDR3. The CDR3 sequence is CASSDDRLGSPLHF. Here the CDR3 DNA reads TGCGCCAGCAGCGATGACAGGCTAGGGTCACCCCTCCACTTT.